The T cell receptor (beta chain) under discussion was sequenced for a study of cytomegalovirus exposure and HLA in healthy donors. The study ran its PCR with 60 Vbeta and 13 Jbeta primers. The protocol was immunoSEQ multiplex PCR, while the TCRdb copy is restricted to in-frame clones and leaves out a portion. Here the sample spans about 160,000 clones, roughly 70% being singletons. This CDR3 is 18 amino acids long. V was pared by 3 bases and J by 1 base, with 16 bases between. Germline loops: CDR1 KGHSH, CDR2 LQKENI. The chain couples TRBV18 to TRBJ2-6; D remains ambiguous. Sequenced input: PBMCs. The sequence derives from a woman in her fifties or sixties in good health and CMV-seropositive. The CDR3 DNA reads as TGTGCCAGCTCACCTACCGGGTCCCGAGTGTCTGGGGCCAACGTCCTGACTTTC. Residues: CASSPTGSRVSGANVLTF.